Detailed here is one T cell receptor beta chain. Participants were aged 18 to 89 years, lived in 24 US areas, and enrolled virtually. The sample belongs to a study of blood T cell repertoires in COVID-19. Across the whole study: Researchers got acute and convalescent COVID-19 samples from the United States, Italy and Spain. Nucleic acid was either cDNA or gDNA, and it came from T cells, B-cell-depleted T cells, or PBMCs.

As originally analysed: Reference gene primer amplification in the assay estimated nucleated cell counts. This table comes from immunoSEQ multiplex PCR, and its TCRdb copy is limited to in-frame clones, with some not included. V and J calls and clone size follow that table, whereas D and trimming were derived from the DNA. The profile shows about 480,000 clones, 87% of them singletons. V shed 2 bases, J shed 7 bases, and the junction held 2 bases outside the gene matches. CDR1 is LNHDA and CDR2 is SQIVND in the germline V gene (reference sequence). The CDR3 loop spans 14 amino acids. This TCR came from a woman between 18 and 29 years old with acute COVID-19. Sequencing was performed on PBMCs or T cells enriched from blood (not recorded which). The chain joins TRBV19 to TRBJ1-4, with TRBD1 identical over 9 bases. The chain's CDR3 is CASSITGGSEKLFF. The CDR3 bases are TGTGCCAGTAGTATAACAGGGGGCAGTGAAAAACTGTTTTTT. Based on the CDR3 plus reference TRBV19 and TRBJ1-4, the full variable domain is DGGITQSPKYLFRKEGQNVTLSCEQNLNHDAMYWYRQDPGQGLRLIYYSQIVNDFQKGDIAEGYSVSREKKESFPLTVTSAQKNPTAFYLCASSITGGSEKLFFGSGTQLSVL.